The 28 T cell receptor beta chains below all came from one sample that was sequenced in a study of blood T cells in healthy people across ages (dated by TCRdb to the mid-2010s). The library was prepared using 5' RACE. Data came from an Illumina HiSeq 2500. A second PCR of about 6 to 12 cycles was performed with a sample-barcoded 5' primer and a J-beta primer mix. The raw public reads went through TCRdb reprocessing: fastp at Q25, MiXCR clone calling, in-frame beta chains kept. Identical CDR3 proteins give one entry, which carries the most common genes and DNA. This sample is represented by around 940,000 distinct CDR3 sequences; just over 50% of them were singletons. Clones ranked in the top ten supply 20% to 25% of the sample. Sequenced material: blood. These receptors were taken from a woman aged 55-75 years in good health.

This clonotype was seen only a few times. V and J are TRBV4-1 and TRBJ2-3; 7 nucleotides align to TRBD1. Germline V gives CDR1 MGHRA, CDR2 YSYEKL. The CDR3 length is 14 residues. V shed 6 bases, J shed 6 bases, and the junction held 9 bases outside the gene matches. For the CDR3, the DNA is TGCGCCAGCAGTATCATAACAGGGGTTGATACGCAGTATTTT. This translates into CASSIITGVDTQYF.

CDR3 DNA: TGTGCCAGCTCTGACAGGAATTCACCCCTCCACTTT. Amino acid sequence: CASSDRNSPLHF. J is TRBJ1-6 and V is TRBV28; a possible D gene is TRBD1 (6 bases). V shed 8 bases and J shed 7 bases, with 9 bases lying between them. Germline V gene sequence: CDR1 MDHEN, CDR2 SYDVKM. The CDR3 runs 12 residues.

The CDR3 bases are TGTGCCAGCAGCGCCGAACGGACTAGTGGTACCCAGTACTTC. As protein: CASSAERTSGTQYF. The chain couples TRBV7-9 to TRBJ2-5; 7 bases match TRBD2. Germline V gene sequence: CDR1 SEHNR, CDR2 FQNEAQ (reference sequence). V lost 5 bases to trimming and J lost 8 bases; unmatched junction nucleotides: 11. The CDR3 is made up of 14 amino acids.

Turning to this clonotype: Compared with germline, one end of the junction differs, possibly owing to a read error. The J gene is TRBJ1-5, the V gene TRBV20-1; D is undetermined. The CDR3 is made up of 15 amino acids. The germline V gene encodes CDR1 DFQATT and CDR2 SNEGSKA (reference sequence). In DNA, the CDR3 is TGCGGTGCTAGAGATGTGGATCCCAGCAATCAGCCCCAGCATTTT. The encoded protein is CGARDVDPSNQPQHF.

In nucleotides, the CDR3 is TGCAGTGCTAGAGCCGGGGGCCACAATGAGCAGTTCTTC. This encodes CSARAGGHNEQFF. The chain links TRBV20-1 to TRBJ2-1; D might be TRBD1 or TRBD2, each matching 6 bases. The V and J ends lost 1 base and 5 bases respectively, with 9 bases between them. The CDR3 is made up of 13 amino acids. Germline V gene lookup returns CDR1 DFQATT and CDR2 SNEGSKA (reference sequence).

V and J are TRBV2 and TRBJ2-5; 8 bases line up with TRBD2. CDR1 SNHLY and CDR2 FYNNEI come from the germline V gene. Germline trimming cut 7 bases from V and 5 bases from J; bases unmatched to any gene: 3. CDR3 size: 12 residues. The CDR3 sequence is CASKREMETQYF. CDR3 DNA: TGTGCCAGCAAGCGGGAGATGGAGACCCAGTACTTC.

Of note for this clonotype: At one end the junction does not follow the germline gene, possibly because of a read error. This chain links TRBV3-1 with TRBJ1-3; tentatively, D is TRBD1 (6 bases). There are 16 residues in the CDR3. Germline values: CDR1 LGHDT, CDR2 YNNKEL (reference sequence). In nucleotides, the CDR3 is TGTGCCAGCATCCAACAGGGAAGCGGTGCTGGAAACACCATATATTTT. Translation: CASIQQGSGAGNTIYF.

The V and J genes are TRBV28 and TRBJ2-3, with 7 nucleotides matching TRBD2. Germline values: CDR1 MDHEN, CDR2 SYDVKM. There are 16 residues in the CDR3. Germline trimming cut 2 bases from V and 6 bases from J; bases unmatched to any gene: 11. The CDR3 protein is CASSLDGTTAMDTQYF. The CDR3 DNA sequence: TGTGCCAGCAGTTTAGACGGGACTACCGCAATGGATACGCAGTATTTT.

This clonotype was counted a few times. V and J are TRBV27 and TRBJ2-3; D unclear. The CDR3 is 16 amino acids. Trimming removed 2 bases at V and 0 bases at J, with 12 bases between. Germline V gene lookup returns CDR1 MNHEY and CDR2 SMNVEV (reference sequence). The CDR3 is CASSLGRRASTDTQYF. In nucleotides, the CDR3 is TGTGCCAGCAGTTTAGGTCGGCGTGCTAGCACAGATACGCAGTATTTT.

This clonotype was picked up a small number of times. The chain couples TRBV20-1 to TRBJ2-5, with 7 bases lining up with TRBD1. CDR3 length: 16 amino acids. Trimming cost V 1 base and J 3 bases; bases outside gene matches: 11. Germline values: CDR1 DFQATT, CDR2 SNEGSKA (reference sequence). In nucleotides, the CDR3 is TGCAGTGCTAGAGCGATCAGAACCGGGACAGAAGAGACCCAGTACTTC. Its protein is CSARAIRTGTEETQYF.

The chain recombines TRBV4-1 with TRBJ2-2, with 12 bases matching TRBD2. V lost 1 base, J lost 7 bases, and 4 bases stayed unmatched. The CDR3 is made up of 16 amino acids. Germline lookup yields CDR1 MGHRA and CDR2 YSYEKL. CDR3 region: CASSQVPSGGGGELFF. In nucleotides, the CDR3 is TGCGCCAGCAGCCAAGTTCCTAGCGGGGGGGGCGGGGAGCTGTTTTTT.

Concerning this clonotype: Sequence at one end of the junction differs from germline and may be a read error. The chain uses TRBV12-3 or TRBV12-4 and TRBJ2-3; the match to TRBD2 covers 8 bases. The CDR3 is 15 residues long. As DNA, the CDR3 is TGTGCCAGCAGGATGATAGCGGGAAACTCAGATGCGCAGTATTTT. Translating gives CASRMIAGNSDAQYF.

DNA for the CDR3: TGTGCCAGCAGTTTAGGGGGGGCCTCCGAAGGCTACACCTTC. Its translation: CASSLGGASEGYTF. This sequence joins TRBV27 and TRBJ1-2; a weak D match, TRBD1 (6 bases). The V gene lost 2 bases and the J gene lost 8 bases, with 15 bases spanning the gap. Germline assignment: CDR1 MNHEY and CDR2 SMNVEV (reference sequence). This CDR3 comprises 14 residues.

J is TRBJ2-5 and V is TRBV27; D unclear. Gene TRBJ2-7 matches the end of the DNA better, so the J call may be wrong. This CDR3 is built from 13 residues. Germline values: CDR1 MNHEY, CDR2 SMNVEV (reference sequence). The CDR3 DNA is TGTGCCAGCAGTCAGCCCCCAACCTACGAGCAGTACTTC. Translation: CASSQPPTYEQYF.

This chain joins TRBV7-2 and TRBJ1-5; a possible D gene is TRBD1 (5 bases). The CDR3 consists of 16 residues. V lost 0 bases and J lost 3, with 12 bases in between. The germline V gene encodes CDR1 SGHTA and CDR2 FQGNSA. CDR3 residues: CASSLAAGIFNQPQHF. CDR3 DNA sequence: TGTGCCAGCAGCTTAGCGGCAGGGATATTCAATCAGCCCCAGCATTTT.

The gene calls are TRBV6-2 or TRBV6-3 and TRBJ2-4; 10 bases are shared with TRBD2. The J segment lost 13 bases and the V segment lost 2 bases, leaving 8 bases of the junction unmatched. CDR3 length: 14 residues. Germline V gene sequence: CDR1 MNHEY, CDR2 SVGEGT. The CDR3 region has the DNA TGTGCCAGCAGTTACCAGGCTAGCGGGAGAAAGCAGTACTTC. Translating gives CASSYQASGRKQYF.

This clonotype has more than one count but fewer than ten. This sequence joins TRBV30 and TRBJ2-3; D not certain. CDR1 and CDR2 from the germline V gene are GTSNPN and SVGIG (reference sequence). The V and J ends lost 1 base and 0 bases respectively, with 5 bases between them. CDR3 length equals 13 residues. CDR3 sequence reads: CAWSDRSTDTQYF. Here the CDR3 DNA reads TGTGCCTGGAGTGATAGGAGCACAGATACGCAGTATTTT.

This clonotype occurred a few times. The chain has TRBV5-1 and TRBJ2-5; the D gene is possibly TRBD1 (5 bases). The CDR3 extends over 14 amino acids. CDR1 SGHRS and CDR2 YFSETQ come from the germline V gene. Trimming removed 4 bases from V and 4 bases from J, with 14 bases in between. Written as DNA, the CDR3 is TGCGCCAGCAGCCACTTTGGGCAGGGAGAGACCCAGTACTTC. It codes for CASSHFGQGETQYF.

This chain joins TRBV20-1 and TRBJ2-2; 9 positions agree with TRBD1. In germline, CDR1 is DFQATT, CDR2 SNEGSKA (reference sequence). The CDR3 consists of 16 residues. The V and J ends lost 3 bases and 0 bases, in that order; junction bases with no gene match: 5. CDR3 sequence: CSARPRDRANTGELFF. Written as DNA, the CDR3 is TGCAGTGCTAGGCCCCGGGACAGGGCGAACACCGGGGAGCTGTTTTTT.

Details on this clonotype: At one boundary the junction diverges from the germline segment, which might be a read error. CDR3 in amino acids: CASSVSGLADYGQYF. The CDR3, as DNA: TGTGCCAGCAGCGTGTCCGGACTAGCGGACTACGGGCAGTACTTC. The J gene is TRBJ2-7, the V gene TRBV9, with TRBD2 matching 10 bases. Germline V CDR1 and CDR2: SGDLS, YYNGEE. The CDR3 spans 15 residues.

The rearrangement joins TRBV9 to TRBJ2-5; a possible D gene is TRBD2 (6 bases). Germline CDR1 reads SGDLS; CDR2 reads YYNGEE. Trimming took off 4 bases at V and 3 bases at J, with 13 bases between the two ends. This CDR3 spans 14 amino acids. The CDR3 DNA sequence: TGTGCCAGCAGCCCAAATTGGGGGGAAGAGACCCAGTACTTC. This sequence encodes CASSPNWGEETQYF.

The rearrangement links TRBV4-2 to TRBJ2-7; D may be TRBD1 or TRBD2 (6 bases each). CDR3 length: 15 amino acids. Trimming took 6 bases from V and 2 from J, leaving 17 bases between them. CDR1 LGHNA and CDR2 YNFKEQ come from the germline V gene. In DNA, the CDR3 is TGTGCCAGCAGACACAGGGCTAGCGCGGCCTACGAGCAGTACTTC. Protein product: CASRHRASAAYEQYF.

DNA for the CDR3: TGTGCCAGCAGCATTGGGACTAGCGGGACCAAAGACAATGAGCAGTTCTTC. Residues: CASSIGTSGTKDNEQFF. The V gene is TRBV9, the J gene TRBJ2-1; TRBD2 agrees at 13 bases. CDR3 length: 17 amino acids. V lost 4 bases to trimming and J lost 5 bases; unmatched junction nucleotides: 9. The germline CDR1 and CDR2 sequences are SGDLS and YYNGEE.

The rearrangement uses TRBV12-3 or TRBV12-4 and TRBJ2-5; D may be TRBD1 (7 bases). The CDR3 runs to 14 residues. With 3 bases removed from V and 5 bases from J, the gap between germline ends came to 13 bases. This CDR3 reads CASSFDRDFETQYF. For the CDR3, the DNA is TGTGCCAGCAGTTTTGACAGGGACTTCGAGACCCAGTACTTC.

This clonotype was seen more than once but under ten times. The chain uses TRBV20-1 and TRBJ2-7, with 10 bases aligning to TRBD1. Germline V gives CDR1 DFQATT, CDR2 SNEGSKA (reference sequence). The length of the CDR3 is 14 residues. V shed 1 base and J 2 bases; nucleotides not matched to a gene: 2. CDR3 sequence: CSARGGTGAYEQYF. The CDR3 DNA follows: TGCAGTGCTAGAGGAGGGACAGGGGCCTACGAGCAGTACTTC.

The CDR3 region is CASSQEKGVQAYGYTF. As DNA, the CDR3 is TGTGCCAGCAGCCAAGAAAAGGGGGTACAGGCCTATGGCTACACCTTC. The V call is TRBV3-1, the J call TRBJ1-2; D perhaps matches TRBD1 (6 bases). CDR1 LGHDT and CDR2 YNNKEL come from the germline V gene (reference sequence). CDR3 length equals 16 residues. The V end lost 0 bases, the J end lost 4 bases, and 15 bases lay between the germline ends. Combining the CDR3 with reference TRBV3-1 and TRBJ1-2 gives the whole variable domain DTAVSQTPKYLVTQMGNDKSIKCEQNLGHDTMYWYKQDSKKFLKIMFSYNNKELIINETVPNRFSPKSPDKAHLNLHINSLELGDSAVYFCASSQEKGVQAYGYTFGSGTRLTVV.

This clonotype appeared many times. The chain recombines TRBV5-1 with TRBJ2-7, with 13 bases identical to TRBD2. The germline V gene has CDR1 SGHRS and CDR2 YFSETQ. V shed 4 bases and J 1 base; nucleotides not matched to a gene: 5. CDR3 size: 16 residues. DNA of the CDR3: TGCGCCAGCAGCCCACTGACTAGCGGGAGGTCCTACGAGCAGTACTTC. Encoded protein: CASSPLTSGRSYEQYF.

The V gene is TRBV7-2, the J gene TRBJ2-4; possible D gene TRBD1, 6 bases. Gene TRBJ2-5 matches the end of the DNA better, so the J call may be wrong. Germline CDR1 is SGHTA and CDR2 is FQGNSA. The CDR3 has 13 residues. The CDR3 nucleotides read TGTGCCAGCAGGGACACAGGGCAAGAGACCCAGTACTTC. It encodes CASRDTGQETQYF.